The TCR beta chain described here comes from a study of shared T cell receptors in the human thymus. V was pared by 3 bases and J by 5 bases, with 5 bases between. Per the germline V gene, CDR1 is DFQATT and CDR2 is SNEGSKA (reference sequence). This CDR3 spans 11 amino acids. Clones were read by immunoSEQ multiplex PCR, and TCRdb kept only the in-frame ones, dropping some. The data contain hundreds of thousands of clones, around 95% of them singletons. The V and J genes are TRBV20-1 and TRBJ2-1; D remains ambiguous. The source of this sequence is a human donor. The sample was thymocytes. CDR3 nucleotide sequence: TGCAGTGCTAGCGACAACAATGAGCAGTTCTTC. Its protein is CSASDNNEQFF.